Given below is one T cell receptor beta chain in context. What antigen it recognizes has not been identified. No per-base quality is available; no much larger clone lies one base away. Ophthalmopathy patients had moderately to severely active disease, Clinical Activity Score of at least 3, NOSPECS grade of at least 4, and disease duration under 3 months. Patients with other autoimmune diseases, uncontrolled infections, pregnancy or lactation were excluded. Clinical symptoms, serum thyroxine, TRAb, thyroid ultrasound and orbital computed tomography were used for diagnosis. PBMCs were isolated from 8 to 10 ml of fresh peripheral blood by Ficoll-Paque density gradient centrifugation. Total RNA was extracted using Trizol reagent, and RNA quality was checked on an Agilent 2100 Bioanalyzer. CDR1 and CDR2, looked up from the germline V gene, are ENHRY and SYGVKD. The germline ends are 4 bases apart after V is trimmed by 0 bases and J by 2 bases. The CDR3 spans 13 residues, from the cysteine through the phenylalanine. Only the CDR3 part of the read is kept: 39 bases, read in frame from the first base.

This sample stems from a study of Graves' ophthalmopathy and Graves' hyperthyroidism listed by TCRdb under 2018. For the wider study: Peripheral blood was collected before any treatment was given, at the time of initial diagnosis. Following sampling, methimazole starting at 30 mg daily was administered to hyperthyroidism patients, and high-dose intravenous methylprednisolone was administered to ophthalmopathy patients. An independent validation cohort was composed of fewer than 20 hyperthyroidism patients and about 17 patients who later progressed from hyperthyroidism to ophthalmopathy. In five or six hyperthyroidism patients, the T-cell repertoire of thyroid tissue was compared with the T-cell repertoire of blood. To tell Graves' ophthalmopathy apart from Graves' hyperthyroidism, and to predict which patients would progress to ophthalmopathy, the study relied on TCR beta repertoire signatures. For training and testing, the 80 to 100 patients in the discovery cohort were randomly divided in a 7:3 ratio. To explore V-J signatures distinguishing ophthalmopathy from hyperthyroidism, a discovery set of 100 patients (about 41 ophthalmopathy, 55 to 60 stable hyperthyroidism) was enrolled. In total, 135 blood samples were TCR-sequenced: some 43 ophthalmopathy, some 80 hyperthyroidism and some 17 hyperthyroidism-to-ophthalmopathy patients. General study outcomes and caveats: Most expanded thyroid clonotypes with frequency above 0.001 were also detected in blood, suggesting blood repertoires may reflect the thyroid immune response. Sample size was not predetermined statistically, and investigators were not blinded to group allocation. In validation, the model predicted ophthalmopathy progression with less than 71% sensitivity and roughly 72% specificity; around twelve predicted patients were CT-confirmed with GO in a median of approximately 6.2 months. In cross-validation, the 13-signature model distinguished ophthalmopathy from stable hyperthyroidism with 85% to 90% sensitivity and around 82% specificity, and in the test set the corresponding values were approximately 80% and 75%.

For repertoire sequencing, the TCR beta CDR3 regions were amplified from RNA transcripts. A first-round RT-PCR used HTBI primers with the Qiagen OneStep RT-PCR kit, followed by a second-round multiplex PCR, size selection and purification. Sequencing of the libraries was carried out on an Illumina HiSeq2000 in paired-end mode with 100 bp reads. In the authors' own workflow: Reads were processed with SOAPnuke, discarding reads with adapters, uncalled bases, mean Phred below 15, or no exact constant-primer or identifier match. COPE v1.2.5 was used to merge high-quality paired reads. Clonotypes were defined as unique nucleotide sequences and were aligned to IMGT TRB V, D and J references using MiTCR v1.1. Only V-J combinations with frequency above 0.0001 were analysed, covering 99.2% of repertoires. For each V-J combination, a TCR clonal expansion and chaos score was defined as the ratio of F50 clonal expansion to chaos observed in the TCRdist matrix. Features were reduced by Welch's t-statistics and random forest to 10 to 15 V-J combinations, which fed a naive Bayes classifier. The similarity between thyroid and blood repertoires was quantified using the Morisita-Horn index. Clones were called with MiXCR by TCRdb after fastp trimmed the public reads at Q25, and only in-frame beta chains were retained. One record per CDR3 amino acid sequence lists the most common genes and DNA. In this record, the V and J calls reflect TCRdb's handling and not the investigators' own analysis. This sample lists approximately 160,000 distinct CDR3 sequences; roughly two fifths were detected once. The ten largest clones take up 5.8% of the sample.

This sequence was found in a woman aged 40 to 55 with Graves' ophthalmopathy. Donor details come from another sample of the same person, matched by shared clones. Here the chain combines TRBV10-3 and TRBJ1-1; the D gene assignment is ambiguous. Sequencing used peripheral blood. The CDR3 reads as follows: CAISESLNTEAFF. The nucleotide sequence is given as TGTGCCATCAGTGAGTCTCTTAACACTGAAGCTTTCTTT.